Presented here are 18 T cell receptor beta chains from one specimen sequenced in a study of blood T cell repertoires in COVID-19. Assay: immunoSEQ multiplex PCR; the TCRdb copy retains only in-frame clones and omits some. Of 350,000 or so clones in the sample, 65% to 90% were seen once. Sequenced sample: PBMCs or T cells enriched from blood (not recorded which). The receptors here all came from a woman aged 40 to 50 with acute COVID-19.

This clone was observed a single time. The chain links TRBV19 to TRBJ2-7, with 7 bases aligning to TRBD2. Germline lookup yields CDR1 LNHDA and CDR2 SQIVND (reference sequence). The CDR3 length is 14 residues. With V trimmed by 6 bases and J by 1 base, 6 bases remained unmatched. The CDR3 is CASSTSASSYEQYF. CDR3 in DNA: TGTGCCAGTAGCACTAGCGCCAGTTCCTACGAGCAGTACTTC. The whole variable domain, remainder taken from reference TRBV19 and TRBJ2-7, is DGGITQSPKYLFRKEGQNVTLSCEQNLNHDAMYWYRQDPGQGLRLIYYSQIVNDFQKGDIAEGYSVSREKKESFPLTVTSAQKNPTAFYLCASSTSASSYEQYFGPGTRLTVT.

The chain has TRBV18 and TRBJ2-1; unclear D gene. Germline CDR1 reads KGHSH; CDR2 reads LQKENI. The CDR3 runs to 16 residues. V dropped 0 bases and J dropped 3 bases, with 12 bases sitting between them. CDR3 bases: TGTGCCAGCTCACCACCCGCCGGAAGCGTCTACAATGAGCAGTTCTTC. As protein: CASSPPAGSVYNEQFF. Filled out from reference TRBV18 and TRBJ2-1, the complete variable domain reads NAGVMQNPRHLVRRRGQEARLRCSPMKGHSHVYWYRQLPEEGLKFMVYLQKENIIDESGMPKERFSAEFPKEGPSILRIQQVVRGDSAAYFCASSPPAGSVYNEQFFGPGTRLTVL.

The J gene is TRBJ1-6, the V gene TRBV6-5; D not certain. V was pared by 8 bases and J by 2 bases, with 10 bases between. CDR3 length: 14 residues. Germline assignment: CDR1 MNHEY and CDR2 SVGAGI. DNA for the CDR3: TGTGCCAGCGCCCCCGAGGCCTATAATTCACCCCTCCACTTT. Protein: CASAPEAYNSPLHF.

This sequence joins TRBV7-8 and TRBJ1-6; 9 bases map to TRBD1. Trimming removed 5 bases from V and 17 bases from J; junction bases left unmatched: 16. This CDR3 is 15 amino acids long. In germline, CDR1 is SGHVS, CDR2 FQNEAQ. In DNA, the CDR3 is TGTGCCAGCAGCCCGGCGGGACAGGGAGGGGGTCGAGTCCACTTT. Its translation: CASSPAGQGGGRVHF.

The chain links TRBV25-1 to TRBJ2-3, with D uncertain. Per germline, CDR1 MGHDK and CDR2 SYGVNS. There are 12 residues in the CDR3. Trimming removed 6 bases from V and 6 bases from J, with 10 bases in between. The CDR3 nucleotides read TGTGCCAGCAGCTATTCCGGGGATACGCAGTATTTT. This translates into CASSYSGDTQYF.

The V and J genes are TRBV7-7 and TRBJ1-2; 8 bases fit TRBD1. CDR3 length: 13 amino acids. Germline values: CDR1 SSHAT, CDR2 FNYEAQ (reference sequence). Trimming took 5 bases from V and 8 from J; bases not matched to a gene: 7. CDR3 sequence: CASSPRGPRGYTF. Here the CDR3 DNA reads TGTGCCAGCAGCCCCAGGGGGCCGCGGGGCTACACCTTC.

The genes are TRBV27 and TRBJ1-5, with 7 nucleotides matching TRBD1. Losses at the gene ends were 5 bases for V and 2 bases for J; bases not matched to a gene: 3. The CDR3 sequence is 14 residues long. CDR1 and CDR2 from the germline V gene are MNHEY and SMNVEV (reference sequence). The CDR3 loop is CASSDDRGNQPQHF. CDR3 DNA: TGTGCCAGCAGTGATGACAGGGGCAATCAGCCCCAGCATTTT.

This clone came up a few times. V and J are TRBV5-1 and TRBJ1-3; 12 nucleotides line up with TRBD1. Germline CDR1 reads SGHRS; CDR2 reads YFSETQ. There are 18 residues in the CDR3. After removal of 4 bases from V and 4 bases from J, the junction contained 12 bases not matched to a gene. CDR3 amino acids: CASSPGTGGVEPGNTIYF. The DNA of the CDR3 is TGCGCCAGCAGCCCCGGGACAGGGGGCGTAGAGCCGGGAAACACCATATATTTT.

This clone was found once. The J gene is TRBJ2-3, the V gene TRBV3-1 (or the pseudogene TRBV3-2); maybe TRBD1 (6 bases). The V gene's germline CDR1 is LGHDT and CDR2 YNNKEL (reference sequence). The CDR3 has 16 amino acids. V lost 2 bases and J 0 bases, leaving 12 bases between the germline ends. For the CDR3, the DNA is TGTGCCAGCAGCCAATTCCGGGACATTAGCACAGATACGCAGTATTTT. Translation: CASSQFRDISTDTQYF.

The chain carries TRBV27 and TRBJ2-7; TRBD1 matches at 8 bases. This CDR3 has 17 amino acids. J gave up 4 bases and V 6 bases, and 17 bases lay outside the gene matches. Germline V gene sequence: CDR1 MNHEY, CDR2 SMNVEV (reference sequence). The CDR3 loop reads CASRRILSGGARYEQYF. The CDR3 coding sequence is TGTGCCAGCAGGCGTATACTGTCAGGGGGCGCTCGGTACGAGCAGTACTTC.

The sample holds many counts of this clone. V is TRBV11-3 and J is TRBJ2-3; TRBD2 matches 8 bases. J gave up 5 bases and V 1 base, and 8 bases lay outside the gene matches. This CDR3 has 16 residues. The germline V gene has CDR1 SGHNT and CDR2 YENEEA. CDR3 coding DNA: TGTGCCAGCAGCTTAGGAAGGCGGGAGGTACAAGATACGCAGTATTTT. It translates to CASSLGRREVQDTQYF.

The rearrangement links TRBV7-2 to TRBJ2-1; 11 bases are a match to TRBD1. The junction had 11 bases not matched to a gene; V was cut back by 4 bases and J by 6 bases. Germline values: CDR1 SGHTA, CDR2 FQGNSA. This CDR3 has 17 residues. CDR3 residues: CASSYDPPGTGGNEQFF. DNA of the CDR3: TGTGCCAGCAGCTACGATCCTCCCGGGACAGGGGGCAATGAGCAGTTCTTC.

The chain links TRBV5-1 to TRBJ2-3; TRBD1 might be the D (6 bases). The CDR3 has 14 residues. Trimming removed 7 bases at V and 0 bases at J, with 12 bases between. The germline gives CDR1 SGHRS, CDR2 YFSETQ. CDR3 sequence: CASRTGSSTDTQYF. CDR3 coding DNA: TGCGCCAGCCGAACAGGGAGTAGCACAGATACGCAGTATTTT. Looking up the rest from reference TRBV5-1 and TRBJ2-3 gives the full variable domain: KAGVTQTPRYLIKTRGQQVTLSCSPISGHRSVSWYQQTPGQGLQFLFEYFSETQRNKGNFPGRFSGRQFSNSRSEMNVSTLELGDSALYLCASRTGSSTDTQYFGPGTRLTVL.

The chain employs TRBV27 and TRBJ2-7, with 9 bases matching TRBD1. The trim removed 5 bases at V and 5 bases at J, leaving 13 bases unmatched. The CDR3 has 16 amino acids. Germline-derived CDR1 and CDR2 are MNHEY and SMNVEV (reference sequence). The CDR3 spells CASSVYDGTGPHEQYF. DNA for the CDR3: TGTGCCAGCAGTGTATATGACGGGACAGGGCCGCACGAGCAGTACTTC.

This clone was counted only a few times. J is TRBJ1-2 and V is TRBV2; D unresolved. Germline CDR1 is SNHLY and CDR2 is FYNNEI. CDR3 length: 13 amino acids. V was pared by 4 bases and J by 7 bases, with 13 bases between. The CDR3 bases are TGTGCCAGCAGTGGGGAGGGCAGGTTTGGCTACACCTTC. It translates to CASSGEGRFGYTF.

The V call is TRBV7-9, the J call TRBJ1-5; 8 bases map to TRBD1. Trimming took 5 bases from V and 5 from J; bases not matched to a gene: 8. CDR3 size: 15 residues. The germline V gene has CDR1 SEHNR and CDR2 FQNEAQ (reference sequence). The CDR3 sequence: CASSATGAPHQPQHF. The CDR3 DNA sequence: TGTGCCAGCAGCGCGACAGGGGCACCCCATCAGCCCCAGCATTTT.

This clone was seen a handful of times. This sequence joins TRBV7-6 and TRBJ1-3; the D gene is possibly TRBD1 (6 bases). This CDR3 has 16 residues. In germline, CDR1 is SGHVS, CDR2 FNYEAQ. The V end was cut by 5 bases, the J end by 4 bases, with 18 bases between. CDR3 bases: TGTGCCAGCAGCCCCCGAAGTGGGACAAACGGAAACACCATATATTTT. Its translation: CASSPRSGTNGNTIYF. The full variable domain, in which reference TRBV7-6 and TRBJ1-3 provide the parts outside the CDR3, is GAGVSQSPRYKVTKRGQDVALRCDPISGHVSLYWYRQALGQGPEFLTYFNYEAQQDKSGLPNDRFSAERPEGSISTLTIQRTEQRDSAMYRCASSPRSGTNGNTIYFGEGSWLTVV.

This sequence joins TRBV18 and TRBJ2-5; D is possibly TRBD2 (6 bases). Trimming took 3 bases from V and 5 from J, leaving 10 bases between them. The CDR3 contains 13 residues. Germline V gene data show CDR1 as KGHSH and CDR2 as LQKENI. CDR3 DNA: TGTGCCAGCTCACCTGCAGGAGGGGAGACCCAGTACTTC. The encoded protein is CASSPAGGETQYF.